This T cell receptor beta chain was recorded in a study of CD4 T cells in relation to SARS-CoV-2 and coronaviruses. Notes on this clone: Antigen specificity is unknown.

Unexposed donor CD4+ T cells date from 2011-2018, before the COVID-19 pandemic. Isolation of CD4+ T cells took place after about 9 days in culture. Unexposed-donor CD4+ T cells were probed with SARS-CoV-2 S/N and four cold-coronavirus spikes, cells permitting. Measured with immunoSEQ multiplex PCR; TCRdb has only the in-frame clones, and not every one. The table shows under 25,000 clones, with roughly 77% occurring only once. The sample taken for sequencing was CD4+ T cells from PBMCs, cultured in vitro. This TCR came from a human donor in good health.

CDR3 in amino acids: CASSQLGGGGQPQHF. The CDR3 bases are TGTGCCAGCAGCCAGCTAGGGGGGGGCGGTCAGCCCCAGCATTTT. The chain links TRBV3-1 (or the pseudogene TRBV3-2) to TRBJ1-5, with D possibly TRBD1 on 6 matching bases. Deletions cut 3 bases from V and 6 bases from J, with 15 bases between. Germline CDR1 LGHDT, CDR2 YNNKEL (reference sequence). The CDR3 runs to 15 residues.